Presented here are 5 T cell receptor beta chains from one specimen sequenced in a study of technical replicates of blood from four donors. Some clones are missing from TCRdb's copy, which holds only in-frame ones; the method was immunoSEQ multiplex PCR. Altogether tens of thousands of clones are present, around 90% being singletons, with the ten largest covering about 0.4%. The sample was T cells isolated from PBMCs. All receptors derive from a human donor in good health.

J is TRBJ2-7 and V is TRBV30, with 12 bases aligning to TRBD2. Germline loops: CDR1 GTSNPN, CDR2 SVGIG (reference sequence). V was pared by 5 bases and J by 4 bases, with 3 bases of the junction left unmatched. The CDR3 length is 13 residues. This chain's CDR3 is CAWSGLAGYEQYF. The CDR3 nucleotides are TGTGCCTGGTCAGGACTAGCGGGATACGAGCAGTACTTC. The entire variable domain, with the rest obtained from reference TRBV30 and TRBJ2-7, is as follows: SQTIHQWPATLVQPVGSPLSLECTVEGTSNPNLYWYRQAAGRGLQLLFYSVGIGQISSEVPQNLSASRPQDRQFILSSKKLLLSDSGFYLCAWSGLAGYEQYFGPGTRLTVT.

This clone occurred once. This chain connects TRBV6-6 to TRBJ1-5, with D uncertain. Germline CDR1 is MNHNY and CDR2 is SVGAGI (reference sequence). CDR3 length equals 15 residues. Between the trimmed V and J ends, which lost 6 bases and 7 bases, there was a span of 19 bases. CDR3 amino acids: CASSTTPLQPQPQHF. The CDR3 region has the DNA TGTGCCAGCAGCACCACTCCCTTACAGCCCCAGCCCCAGCATTTT.

The chain carries TRBV30 and TRBJ2-4, with unresolved D. The CDR3 consists of 12 residues. The germline V and J ends were trimmed by 5 bases and 1 base, with 6 bases remaining between them. Germline lookup yields CDR1 GTSNPN and CDR2 SVGIG (reference sequence). CDR3 sequence reads: CAWARAKNIQYF. For the CDR3, the DNA is TGTGCCTGGGCTAGGGCCAAAAACATTCAGTACTTC.

This clone was recorded a few times. The chain joins TRBV30 to TRBJ2-1; D perhaps matches TRBD2 (6 bases). The CDR3 is 15 amino acids. V lost 0 bases, J lost 4 bases, and 13 bases lay in between. Germline V lookup: CDR1 GTSNPN, CDR2 SVGIG (reference sequence). CDR3 in DNA: TGTGCCTGGAGTGTACTAAGCGGGTTTTACAATGAGCAGTTCTTC. Its translation: CAWSVLSGFYNEQFF. Full variable domain (missing parts from reference TRBV30 and TRBJ2-1): SQTIHQWPATLVQPVGSPLSLECTVEGTSNPNLYWYRQAAGRGLQLLFYSVGIGQISSEVPQNLSASRPQDRQFILSSKKLLLSDSGFYLCAWSVLSGFYNEQFFGPGTRLTVL.

The sample holds a few counts of this clone. The rearrangement joins TRBV29-1 to TRBJ1-1; 8 bases match TRBD1. CDR1 SQVTM and CDR2 ANQGSEA come from the germline V gene. This CDR3 is 13 amino acids long. J lost 8 bases, V lost 1 base, and 6 bases had no gene match. CDR3 DNA: TGCAGCGTTGAAGGACAGGGGCCGGTAGAAGCTTTCTTT. Its translation: CSVEGQGPVEAFF.